The 29 T cell receptor beta chains below were found in one sample sequenced in a study of T cell changes during pregnancy in multiple sclerosis. Repertoires were generated with immunoSEQ multiplex PCR, while TCRdb's copy carries only in-frame clones and drops some. The sample has some 54,000 clones; 93% are singletons. Sequenced material: peripheral blood, taken after pregnancy. Receptor source: a female donor with multiple sclerosis, enrolled in a pregnancy study.

The rearrangement uses TRBV9 and TRBJ2-7; 8 nucleotides align to TRBD2. V trimming: 0 bases; J trimming: 4 bases; junction bases outside the gene matches: 15. Germline V gene data show CDR1 as SGDLS and CDR2 as YYNGEE. The CDR3 totals 18 residues. CDR3 residues: CASSVDPTSGSPGYEQYF. In nucleotides, the CDR3 is TGTGCCAGCAGCGTAGACCCCACTAGCGGCAGCCCAGGGTACGAGCAGTACTTC.

The chain carries TRBV27 and TRBJ1-1, with a tentative D call TRBD1 (6 bases). Germline V gene lookup returns CDR1 MNHEY and CDR2 SMNVEV (reference sequence). This CDR3 is built from 14 residues. Trimming left V 5 bases short and J 3 bases short, with 13 bases between. The CDR3 nucleotides read TGTGCCAGCAGTCCCACCAGGGGAGACACTGAAGCTTTCTTT. This translates into CASSPTRGDTEAFF.

CDR3 residues: CASSPSTGNPNEQFF. The CDR3, as DNA: TGTGCCAGCAGCCCTAGTACCGGGAATCCCAATGAGCAGTTCTTC. The chain combines TRBV11-2 with TRBJ2-1; tentatively, D is TRBD2 (5 bases). The CDR3 has 15 amino acids. Germline CDR1 is SGHAT and CDR2 is FQNNGV. V lost 5 bases to trimming and J lost 6 bases, with 17 bases between them.

The CDR3 sequence: CASSAGDRDQETQYF. In nucleotides, the CDR3 is TGTGCCAGCAGCGCAGGAGACAGGGACCAAGAGACCCAGTACTTC. This chain uses TRBV9 with TRBJ2-5; TRBD1 matches 7 bases. The CDR3 sequence is 15 residues long. V dropped 3 bases and J dropped 0; count of bases not matched to a gene: 5. Germline CDR1 SGDLS, CDR2 YYNGEE.

The chain combines TRBV18 with TRBJ2-7, with 10 bases identical to TRBD2. The V gene's germline CDR1 is KGHSH and CDR2 LQKENI. J gave up 5 bases and V 3 bases, and 7 bases lay outside the gene matches. This CDR3 comprises 15 residues. CDR3 region: CASSPDTGLADEQYF. Written as DNA, the CDR3 is TGTGCCAGCTCACCCGACACCGGACTAGCGGACGAGCAGTACTTC.

This clone was found once. The rearrangement uses TRBV5-1 and TRBJ2-3; 9 bases line up with TRBD1. V shed 4 bases and J 0 bases; nucleotides not matched to a gene: 15. The CDR3 totals 19 residues. Germline V lookup: CDR1 SGHRS, CDR2 YFSETQ. CDR3 loop: CASSGDRGFSGPSTDTQYF. The CDR3 nucleotides read TGCGCCAGCAGCGGAGACAGGGGGTTTTCGGGACCCAGCACAGATACGCAGTATTTT.

This clone was seen a single time. The gene calls are TRBV7-9 and TRBJ2-2; TRBD1 aligns across 7 bases. The CDR3 is 15 residues long. The germline gives CDR1 SEHNR, CDR2 FQNEAQ (reference sequence). V dropped 4 bases and J dropped 6; count of bases not matched to a gene: 8. CDR3 amino acids: CASSYTTGSAGELFF. The CDR3 DNA is TGTGCCAGCAGCTACACGACAGGGAGCGCCGGGGAGCTGTTTTTT. The variable domain in full, with the rest retrieved from reference TRBV7-9 and TRBJ2-2, is DTGVSQNPRHKITKRGQNVTFRCDPISEHNRLYWYRQTLGQGPEFLTYFQNEAQLEKSRLLSDRFSAERPKGSFSTLEIQRTEQGDSAMYLCASSYTTGSAGELFFGEGSRLTVL.

The rearrangement uses TRBV19 and TRBJ2-1; 12 bases align to TRBD2. Trimming removed 3 bases from V and 6 bases from J; junction bases left unmatched: 12. The CDR3 sequence is 18 residues long. The V gene's germline CDR1 is LNHDA and CDR2 SQIVND (reference sequence). CDR3 residues: CASSIGSSGRAFGNEQFF. The CDR3 nucleotides read TGTGCCAGTAGTATTGGTTCTAGCGGGAGGGCCTTCGGCAATGAGCAGTTCTTC. Using reference TRBV19 and TRBJ2-1 for the parts outside the CDR3, the full variable domain is DGGITQSPKYLFRKEGQNVTLSCEQNLNHDAMYWYRQDPGQGLRLIYYSQIVNDFQKGDIAEGYSVSREKKESFPLTVTSAQKNPTAFYLCASSIGSSGRAFGNEQFFGPGTRLTVL.

The chain is built from TRBV10-3 and TRBJ2-5; TRBD2 matches 7 bases. J gave up 4 bases and V 8 bases, and 1 base lay outside the gene matches. The CDR3 is 11 amino acids. Per germline, CDR1 ENHRY and CDR2 SYGVKD. Here the CDR3 reads CAIGEGETQYF. CDR3 coding DNA: TGTGCCATCGGGGAGGGAGAGACCCAGTACTTC.

This chain uses TRBV28 with TRBJ2-7, with no clear D. The CDR3 sequence is 15 residues long. The ends were cut back, 4 bases at V and 2 bases at J, with 15 bases in the middle. The germline V gene encodes CDR1 MDHEN and CDR2 SYDVKM. The CDR3 spells CASSYHLVATYEQYF. Here the CDR3 DNA reads TGTGCCAGCAGTTACCATCTTGTTGCTACCTACGAGCAGTACTTC.

The V gene is TRBV9, the J gene TRBJ2-1; 11 nucleotides agree with TRBD2. The germline V gene encodes CDR1 SGDLS and CDR2 YYNGEE. V gave up 3 bases and J gave up 4 bases; unmatched junction bases: 12. This CDR3 is 18 amino acids long. The CDR3 sequence is CASSAGLADLKRYNEQFF. The CDR3 DNA is TGTGCCAGCAGCGCGGGACTAGCGGACCTGAAGAGGTACAATGAGCAGTTCTTC.

The CDR3 bases are TGTGCCAGCAGCAAACCGGGACTCCTTGTCACAGATACGCAGTATTTT. Protein product: CASSKPGLLVTDTQYF. This chain uses TRBV5-4 with TRBJ2-3; tentative D call: TRBD2 (6 bases). Trimming cost V 4 bases and J 2 bases, with 17 bases left between them. The CDR3 consists of 16 residues. Looked up from germline, CDR1 is SGHNT and CDR2 is YYREEE (reference sequence).

This chain links TRBV19 with TRBJ1-5, with TRBD1 identical over 8 bases. With V trimmed by 6 bases and J by 5 bases, 12 bases remained unmatched. Germline V gives CDR1 LNHDA, CDR2 SQIVND (reference sequence). CDR3 length: 16 residues. The CDR3 sequence is CASRNRDRLGYQPQHF. DNA for the CDR3: TGTGCCAGTAGGAACCGGGACAGGTTGGGGTATCAGCCCCAGCATTTT.

The J gene is TRBJ2-1, the V gene TRBV25-1; 10 nucleotides agree with TRBD2. V trimming: 0 bases; J trimming: 5 bases; junction bases outside the gene matches: 1. The CDR3 consists of 15 residues. The germline V gene has CDR1 MGHDK and CDR2 SYGVNS. CDR3 in amino acids: CASSEYTSGNNEQFF. The CDR3 bases are TGTGCCAGCAGTGAATACACTAGCGGGAACAATGAGCAGTTCTTC.

The chain employs TRBV11-1 and TRBJ2-1, with 8 nucleotides matching TRBD2. The CDR3 contains 13 residues. V was clipped by 5 bases and J by 13 bases; unmatched bases: 10. The germline CDR1 and CDR2 sequences are SGHAT and FQDESV (reference sequence). CDR3 in DNA: TGTGCCAGCAGCCTGGCAGAAGCGGGGGAACAGTTCTTC. This codes for CASSLAEAGEQFF.

The J gene is TRBJ2-7, the V gene TRBV6-4; 15 nucleotides line up with TRBD2. Germline CDR1 reads MRHNA; CDR2 reads SNTAGT. The CDR3 covers 15 residues. The V segment lost 6 bases and the J segment 5 bases; nucleotides outside the gene matches: 5. The CDR3 spells CASRLGLAGGHEQYF. The DNA of the CDR3 is TGTGCCAGCAGGCTCGGACTAGCGGGAGGGCACGAGCAGTACTTC.

This clone was detected once. The genes are TRBV2 and TRBJ2-5, with no clear D. The last part of the DNA fits TRBJ2-7 better; the J call may be wrong. CDR1 is SNHLY, CDR2 FYNNEI, per germline. The CDR3 extends over 13 amino acids. The CDR3 DNA follows: TGTGCCAGCACCTCCCCCACTCTCTACGAGCAGTACTTC. Protein: CASTSPTLYEQYF.

This clone was counted a single time. This chain links TRBV30 with TRBJ2-7; D is perhaps TRBD2 (5 bases). V dropped 0 bases and J dropped 0 bases, with 12 bases sitting between them. The CDR3 spans 15 residues. Per germline, CDR1 GTSNPN and CDR2 SVGIG (reference sequence). The CDR3 spells CAWSVLGVNSYEQYF. DNA for the CDR3: TGTGCCTGGAGTGTCCTGGGAGTGAACTCCTACGAGCAGTACTTC.

This chain links TRBV7-2 with TRBJ2-7; tentatively, D is TRBD2 (6 bases). The V gene lost 0 bases and the J gene lost 4 bases, with 13 bases spanning the gap. This CDR3 has 15 amino acids. The V gene's germline CDR1 is SGHTA and CDR2 FQGNSA. CDR3 protein: CASSLASSGHYEQYF. The DNA of the CDR3 is TGTGCCAGCAGCTTAGCGAGTAGCGGTCATTACGAGCAGTACTTC.

The chain employs TRBV4-3 and TRBJ2-3, with D unresolved. V dropped 4 bases and J dropped 0 bases, with 17 bases sitting between them. This CDR3 has 17 amino acids. CDR1 and CDR2 from the germline V gene are LGHNA and YSLEER. CDR3 nucleotides: TGCGCCAGCAGCCCTCGTCATCTATTAACTAGCACAGATACGCAGTATTTT. Amino acids: CASSPRHLLTSTDTQYF.

The CDR3 is CASSLYERRLSRSYNEQFF. CDR3 in DNA: TGTGCCAGCAGCTTATACGAACGCAGACTAAGTCGGTCCTACAATGAGCAGTTCTTC. V usage is TRBV13 and J usage is TRBJ2-1, with D perhaps TRBD2 (5 bases). Germline CDR1 reads PRHDT; CDR2 reads FYEKMQ (reference sequence). The CDR3 covers 19 residues. V was cut by 2 bases and J by 1 base, with 21 bases left in between.

V is TRBV4-3 and J is TRBJ2-7; 8 bases map to TRBD1. With V trimmed by 0 bases and J by 1 base, 8 bases remained unmatched. The CDR3 has 17 residues. CDR1 is LGHNA and CDR2 is YSLEER in the germline V gene. CDR3 residues: CASSQDGPNRGSYEQYF. The CDR3 coding sequence is TGCGCCAGCAGCCAAGATGGCCCCAACAGGGGGTCCTACGAGCAGTACTTC.

The chain combines TRBV7-3 with TRBJ2-1; possibly TRBD2 for D (5 bases). The CDR3 has 11 residues. The germline V and J ends were trimmed by 1 base and 11 bases, with 6 bases remaining between them. In germline, CDR1 is SGHTA, CDR2 FQGTGA. CDR3 sequence: CASSLNGKQFF. The CDR3 bases are TGTGCCAGCAGCTTAAACGGGAAGCAGTTCTTC.

The chain combines TRBV11-2 with TRBJ1-1; D gene uncertain. V dropped 5 bases and J dropped 7 bases, with 8 bases sitting between them. Germline lookup yields CDR1 SGHAT and CDR2 FQNNGV. CDR3 size: 11 residues. The CDR3 DNA reads as TGTGCCAGCAGCCGATCTATTGAAGCTTTCTTT. This codes for CASSRSIEAFF.

This rearrangement joins TRBV25-1 to TRBJ1-2; 8 positions match TRBD1. From germline, CDR1 is MGHDK and CDR2 SYGVNS. The CDR3 has 15 residues. The V segment lost 3 bases and the J segment 4 bases; nucleotides outside the gene matches: 7. The CDR3 coding sequence is TGTGCCAGCAGTGATGCCGGAACAGGGGGCTATGGCTACACCTTC. Protein: CASSDAGTGGYGYTF.

The V gene is TRBV5-1, the J gene TRBJ2-7; maybe TRBD1 (6 bases). V lost 4 bases to trimming and J lost 1 base, with 12 bases between them. The CDR3 is 14 residues long. CDR1 and CDR2 (germline): SGHRS, YFSETQ. CDR3: CASSIDRPSYEQYF. The DNA for the CDR3 is TGCGCCAGCAGCATTGACAGGCCTTCCTACGAGCAGTACTTC.

The chain couples TRBV29-1 to TRBJ2-7, with 10 bases fitting TRBD1. The V and J ends lost 6 bases and 4 bases, in that order; junction bases with no gene match: 9. Germline values: CDR1 SQVTM, CDR2 ANQGSEA. The CDR3 extends over 14 amino acids. The CDR3 spells CSVDRQGAKYEQYF. The CDR3 DNA follows: TGCAGCGTGGACCGACAGGGGGCGAAGTACGAGCAGTACTTC.

The chain uses TRBV7-2 and TRBJ2-1, with TRBD2 as a possible D gene (5 bases). Deletions cut 5 bases from V and 0 bases from J, with 14 bases between. Germline CDR1 reads SGHTA; CDR2 reads FQGNSA. CDR3 size: 16 residues. The CDR3 DNA follows: TGTGCCAGCAGCCTAGGGTCGGGGAGCTCCTACAATGAGCAGTTCTTC. It yields the protein CASSLGSGSSYNEQFF.

The rearrangement uses TRBV7-9 and TRBJ2-3; no clear D. Germline CDR1 reads SEHNR; CDR2 reads FQNEAQ (reference sequence). The CDR3 is 13 residues long. Deletions cut 9 bases from V and 2 bases from J, with 12 bases between. CDR3 sequence (DNA): TGTGCCAGTACGCAGGATTTCACAGATACGCAGTATTTT. As protein: CASTQDFTDTQYF.